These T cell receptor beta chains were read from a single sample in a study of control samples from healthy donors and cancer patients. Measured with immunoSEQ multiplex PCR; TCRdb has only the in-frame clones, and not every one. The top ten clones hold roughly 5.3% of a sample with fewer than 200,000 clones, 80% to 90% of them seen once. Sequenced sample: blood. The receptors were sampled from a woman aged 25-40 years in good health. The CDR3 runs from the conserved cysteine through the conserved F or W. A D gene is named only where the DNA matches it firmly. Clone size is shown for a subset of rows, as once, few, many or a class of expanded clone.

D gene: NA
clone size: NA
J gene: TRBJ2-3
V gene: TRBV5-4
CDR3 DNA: TGTGCCAGCAGCTTTGGGGAGGATACGCAGTATTTT
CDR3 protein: CASSFGEDTQYF

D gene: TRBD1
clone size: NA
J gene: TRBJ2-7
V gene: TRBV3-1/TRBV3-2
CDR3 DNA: TGTGCCAGCAGCGCGGCACCGGGACAGAAATACGAGCAGTACTTC
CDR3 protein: CASSAAPGQKYEQYF

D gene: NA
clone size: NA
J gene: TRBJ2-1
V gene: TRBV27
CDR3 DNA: TGTGCCAGCAGTTTACTAGGGGGGCTTTCAAATGAGCAGTTCTTC
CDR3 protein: CASSLLGGLSNEQFF

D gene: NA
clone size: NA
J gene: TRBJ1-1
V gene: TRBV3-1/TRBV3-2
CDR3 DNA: TGTGCCAGCAGCCAAAGACCCCTCGGGAACACTGAAGCTTTCTTT
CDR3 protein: CASSQRPLGNTEAFF

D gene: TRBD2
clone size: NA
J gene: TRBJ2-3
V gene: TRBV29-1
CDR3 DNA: TGCAGCGCCCTCGGTAGCGGGGCATCAGATACGCAGTATTTT
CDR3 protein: CSALGSGASDTQYF

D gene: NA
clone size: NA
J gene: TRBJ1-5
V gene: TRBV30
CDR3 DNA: TGTGCCTGGAGTGTATTTGATAATCAGCCCCAGCATTTT
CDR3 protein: CAWSVFDNQPQHF

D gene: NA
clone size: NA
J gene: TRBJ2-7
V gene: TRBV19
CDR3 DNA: TGTGCCAGTAGTAAAAGACTAGTAGACGAGCAGTACTTC
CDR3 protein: CASSKRLVDEQYF

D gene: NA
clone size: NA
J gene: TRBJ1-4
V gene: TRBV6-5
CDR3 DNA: TGTGCCAGCAGCCGACGTCGAGGAGGTGGTGAAAAACTGTTTTTT
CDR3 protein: CASSRRRGGGEKLFF

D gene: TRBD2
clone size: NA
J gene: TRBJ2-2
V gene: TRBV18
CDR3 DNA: TGTGCCAGCTCACAGGTAGCGGGAGAAGTCACCGGGGAGCTGTTTTTT
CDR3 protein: CASSQVAGEVTGELFF

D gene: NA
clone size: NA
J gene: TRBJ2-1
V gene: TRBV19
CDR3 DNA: TGTGCCAGTAGTATAGAGGCTGGGAACTCCTACAATGAGCAGTTCTTC
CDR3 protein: CASSIEAGNSYNEQFF

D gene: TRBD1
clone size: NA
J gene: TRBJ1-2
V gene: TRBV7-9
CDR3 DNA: TGTGCCAGCAGCTTAGGAGGGGTTAACAGGGGTGGCTACACCTTC
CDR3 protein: CASSLGGVNRGGYTF

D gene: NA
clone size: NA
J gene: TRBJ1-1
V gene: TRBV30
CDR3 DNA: TGTGCCTGGAGTCCCCGTTTGGCGGGCACTGAAGCTTTCTTT
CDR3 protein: CAWSPRLAGTEAFF

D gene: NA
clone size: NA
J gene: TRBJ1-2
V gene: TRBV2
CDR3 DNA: TGTGCCAGCAGTGAAGCGCTTGGCTACACCTTC
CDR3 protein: CASSEALGYTF

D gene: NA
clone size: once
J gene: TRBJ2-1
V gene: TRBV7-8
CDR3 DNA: TGTGCCAGCAGCTTAACCACAGGGATTGAGCAGTTCTTC
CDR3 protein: CASSLTTGIEQFF

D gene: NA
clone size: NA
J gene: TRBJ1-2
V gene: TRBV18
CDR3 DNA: TGTGCCAGCTCACCACCGGCAGGGGCAGGAGGTGGCTACACCTTC
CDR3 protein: CASSPPAGAGGGYTF

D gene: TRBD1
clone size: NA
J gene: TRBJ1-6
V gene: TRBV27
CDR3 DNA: TGTGCCAGCAGGGAATATGACAGGGTTAATTCACCCCTCCACTTT
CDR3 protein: CASREYDRVNSPLHF

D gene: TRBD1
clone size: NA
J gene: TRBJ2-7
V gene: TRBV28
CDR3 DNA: TGTGCCAGCAGTCATCCCTTGGACAGGGTGAAAACCTACGAGCAGTACTTC
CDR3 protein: CASSHPLDRVKTYEQYF

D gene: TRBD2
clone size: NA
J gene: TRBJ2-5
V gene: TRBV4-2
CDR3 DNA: TGTGCCAGCAGCCAATCACTAGCGGGGGGGCCCCAAGAGACCCAGTACTTC
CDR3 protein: CASSQSLAGGPQETQYF

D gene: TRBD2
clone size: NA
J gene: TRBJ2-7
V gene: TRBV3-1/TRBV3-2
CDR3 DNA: TGTGCCAGCAGCCACACTAGCGGGATGGCCGAGCAGTACTTC
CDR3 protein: CASSHTSGMAEQYF

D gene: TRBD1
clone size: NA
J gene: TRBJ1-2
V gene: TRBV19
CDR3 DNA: TGTGCCAGTAGTGCCGACAGGGGGGACTATGGCTACACCTTC
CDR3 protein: CASSADRGDYGYTF

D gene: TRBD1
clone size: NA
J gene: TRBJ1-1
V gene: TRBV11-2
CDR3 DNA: TGTGCCAGCAGCTTAAGTGCCCCGGGACAGACAAAGAACACTGAAGCTTTCTTT
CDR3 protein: CASSLSAPGQTKNTEAFF

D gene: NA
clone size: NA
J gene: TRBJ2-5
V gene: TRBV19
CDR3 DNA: TGTGCCAGTATGGCAGAGCTGGGGGGGACCCAGTACTTC
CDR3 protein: CASMAELGGTQYF

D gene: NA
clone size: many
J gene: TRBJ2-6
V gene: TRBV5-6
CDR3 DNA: TGTGCCAGGGGGCCCCCAGCCTTTCCTTCTGGGGCCAACGTCCTGACTTTC
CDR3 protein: CARGPPAFPSGANVLTF

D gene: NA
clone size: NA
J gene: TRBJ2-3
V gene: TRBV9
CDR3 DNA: TGTGCCAGCAGCGGGGGGCTGGTAAGAGATACGCAGTATTTT
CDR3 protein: CASSGGLVRDTQYF

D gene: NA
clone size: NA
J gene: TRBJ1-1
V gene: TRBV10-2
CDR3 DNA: TGCGCCAGCAGTGAACAGGCGCCTAGCACTGAAGCTTTCTTT
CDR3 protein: CASSEQAPSTEAFF

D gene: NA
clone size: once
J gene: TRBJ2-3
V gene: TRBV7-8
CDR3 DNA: TGTGCCAGCAGCCCGGGGGGCAGAAGCACAGATACGCAGTATTTT
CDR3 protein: CASSPGGRSTDTQYF

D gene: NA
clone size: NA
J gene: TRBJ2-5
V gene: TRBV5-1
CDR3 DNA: TGCGCCAGCAGCTTCCAAGGGCAGGACACTCCAGAGACCCAGTACTTC
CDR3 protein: CASSFQGQDTPETQYF

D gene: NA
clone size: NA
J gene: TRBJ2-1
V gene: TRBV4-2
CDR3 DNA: TGTGCCAGCAGCCAAGTACTATCGGTCCACAATGAGCAGTTCTTC
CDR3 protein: CASSQVLSVHNEQFF

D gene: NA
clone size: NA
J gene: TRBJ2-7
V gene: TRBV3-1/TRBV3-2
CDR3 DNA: TGTGCCAGCAGCCAGGGACGGGCCTACGAGCAGTACTTC
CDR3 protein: CASSQGRAYEQYF

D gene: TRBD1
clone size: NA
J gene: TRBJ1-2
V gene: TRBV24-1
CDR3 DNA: TGTGCCACCAGTGATCCCCTGACTGACAGGGTGGATGGCTACACCTTC
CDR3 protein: CATSDPLTDRVDGYTF

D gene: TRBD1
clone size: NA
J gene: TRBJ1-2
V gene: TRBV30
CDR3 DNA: TGTGCCTGGACTCTGGAGGGGAGGGGGCTGGGCTACACCTTC
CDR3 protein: CAWTLEGRGLGYTF

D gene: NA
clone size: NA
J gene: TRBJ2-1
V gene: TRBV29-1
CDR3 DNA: TGCAGCGTTGAGTACAGAAACAATGAGCAGTTCTTC
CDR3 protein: CSVEYRNNEQFF

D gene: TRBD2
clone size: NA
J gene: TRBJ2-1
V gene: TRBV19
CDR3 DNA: TGTGCCACCTTTGGACTAGCGGAGCAGTTCTTC
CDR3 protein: CATFGLAEQFF

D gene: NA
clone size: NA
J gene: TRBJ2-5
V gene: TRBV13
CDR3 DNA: TGTGCCAGCAGCCATCGGACAGTAGGAAAGACCCAGTACTTC
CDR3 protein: CASSHRTVGKTQYF

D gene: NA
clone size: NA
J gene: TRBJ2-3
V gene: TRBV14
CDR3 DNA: TGTGCCAGCAGCCAAGGAGGTCCCACAGATACGCAGTATTTT
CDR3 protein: CASSQGGPTDTQYF

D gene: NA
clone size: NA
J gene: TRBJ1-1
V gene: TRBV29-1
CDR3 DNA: TGCAGCGTTGTAGGCCTGGTAGCTTTCTTT
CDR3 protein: CSVVGLVAFF

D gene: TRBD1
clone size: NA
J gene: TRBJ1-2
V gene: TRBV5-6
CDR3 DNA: TGTGCCAGCAGCTCCGGGACAGGGCATTATGGCTACACCTTC
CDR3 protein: CASSSGTGHYGYTF

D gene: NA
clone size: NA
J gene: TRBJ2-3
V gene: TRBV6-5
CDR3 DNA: TGTGCCAGCAGTTACTCTGGCCAGGGCACAGATACGCAGTATTTT
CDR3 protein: CASSYSGQGTDTQYF

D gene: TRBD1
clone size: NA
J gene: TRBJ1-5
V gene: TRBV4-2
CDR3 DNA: TGTGCCAGCAGCCAATCAGGGGGCACTAGCAATCAGCCCCAGCATTTT
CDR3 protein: CASSQSGGTSNQPQHF

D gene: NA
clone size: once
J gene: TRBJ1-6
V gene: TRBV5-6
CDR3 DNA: TGTGCCAGCAGCTTGAGATCCGGATTAGGGTCACCCCTCCACTTT
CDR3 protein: CASSLRSGLGSPLHF

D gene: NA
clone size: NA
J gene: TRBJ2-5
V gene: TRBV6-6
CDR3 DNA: TGTGCCAGCAGTTACGGCACTTTCCAAGAGACCCAGTACTTC
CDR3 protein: CASSYGTFQETQYF